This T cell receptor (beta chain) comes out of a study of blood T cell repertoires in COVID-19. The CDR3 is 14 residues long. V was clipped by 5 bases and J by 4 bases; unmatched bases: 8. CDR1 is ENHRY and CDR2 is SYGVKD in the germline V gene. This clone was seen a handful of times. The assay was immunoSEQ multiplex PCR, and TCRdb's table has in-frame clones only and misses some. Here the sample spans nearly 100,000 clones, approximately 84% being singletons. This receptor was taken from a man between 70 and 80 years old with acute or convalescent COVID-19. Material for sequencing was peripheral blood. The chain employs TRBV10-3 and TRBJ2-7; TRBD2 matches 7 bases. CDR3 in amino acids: CAISPSGYSYEQYF. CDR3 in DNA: TGTGCCATCAGTCCTAGCGGATATTCATACGAGCAGTACTTC.